This T cell receptor beta chain is drawn from a study of blood T cell repertoires in COVID-19 (dated by TCRdb to 2018 to 2020). With regard to the full study: Samples covering the acute and convalescent phases of COVID-19 were provided by collaborators in the United States, Italy and Spain. The prospective study material was composed of cDNA or gDNA derived from T cells, B-cell-depleted T cells, or PBMCs. Deeply sampled blood TCRbeta repertoires from subjects exposed to, actively infected with, or recovered from COVID-19 were included in the dataset. The repertoires were released in a freely available public database intended as a resource for research on the immune response to SARS-CoV-2. The samples were drawn from two sources: the first 160 participants of the ongoing ImmuneRACE study, and fewer than 1,500 subjects contributed by 6 global collaborators. A de-identified subject ID, COVID-19 status, age in years and sex were almost always included in the sample metadata. Where available, HLA class I and class II types were obtained from metadata supplied by the sample provider rather than from assay-based typing. The investigation overall reported the following: The quantity of clinical and demographic metadata differed by source and by participant and was supplied without curation.

TCRbeta CDR3 regions were amplified from genomic DNA by means of the immunoSEQ Assay, a bias-controlled multiplex PCR. The paper's data handling went like this. The number of nucleated cells in each sample was estimated from the amplification of reference gene primers within the assay. Sequence reads were collapsed and filtered to measure the absolute abundance of every unique TCRbeta CDR3 rearrangement. Productive Simpson clonality was computed per sample as the square root of Simpson's diversity index over productive rearrangements. TCRdb mirrors the immuneACCESS table, restricted to in-frame sequences. Some clones are absent from its copies; in checked studies, under half trace to an unresolved V gene, and the reason for the others is unknown. That table furnishes V, J and clone size, whereas the DNA furnished D and trimming. The sample yields 180,000 or so clones; approximately 90% were counted once. About 1.6% of the sample rests with the top ten.

To note about this clone: Its recognized antigen is unknown. Base quality data are lacking; no much larger clone is found one base away.

Whole blood was collected in K2EDTA tubes by collaborating institutions according to the institutions' own protocols. For TCRbeta analysis, collaborator samples were shipped as frozen whole blood, as isolated PBMCs, or as DNA extracted from either sample type. The source of this sequence is a woman in her 50s with acute or convalescent COVID-19. What was sequenced was peripheral blood.

The CDR3 reads as follows: CASSLGQGGSPLHF. The bases read TGTGCCAGCAGCTTAGGCCAGGGTGGGTCACCCCTCCACTTT. The receptor chain draws on TRBV7-3 and TRBJ1-6; the D gene is possibly TRBD1, with 5 bases matching. V lost 2 bases and J lost 10 bases; the stretch between them is 12 bases long. The germline V gene encodes CDR1 SGHTA and CDR2 FQGTGA. The CDR3 numbers 14 residues from cysteine through phenylalanine. The kept DNA is CDR3 alone, 42 bases in frame from the first base.